These 16 T cell receptor beta chains share one sample of origin, sequenced in a study of regulatory T cells in long-lasting Graves disease. CDR3 regions were amplified by Arm-PCR using iRepertoire HTBI primers to build TCR beta libraries. TCRdb redid the calling of the multiplex PCR reads with MiXCR, one entry per CDR3 protein. The sample has approximately 540,000 distinct CDR3 sequences, about 11% seen once. Time point denoted: newly diagnosed GD, antithyroid drugs for less than 3 months. PBMC-extracted RNA yielded the TCR library. The same data also went into a second study, on T cells in Graves' hyperthyroidism and ophthalmopathy.

The sequenced sample was peripheral blood mononuclear cells (PBMCs), obtained at new diagnosis, from a patient treated with antithyroid drugs. The receptors stem from a young woman with Graves disease.

A note on this clonotype: A read error may be the cause here, since a much bigger clone is one base away. The chain recombines TRBV28 with TRBJ2-7; 8 bases fit TRBD2. CDR1 and CDR2 (germline): MDHEN, SYDVKM. CDR3 length equals 16 residues. The CDR3 spells CASSPYRGGGFYEQCF. The CDR3 nucleotides are TGTGCCAGCAGCCCTTATCGGGGGGGGGGGTTCTACGAGCAGTGCTTC.

The rearrangement links TRBV18 to TRBJ1-1; D is unclear. The CDR3 covers 15 residues. Germline CDR1 reads KGHSH; CDR2 reads LQKENI. Trimming removed 0 bases from V and 1 base from J, with 9 bases in between. In DNA form, the CDR3 reads TGTGCCAGCTCACCACCCGAGTGGGCGAACACTGAAGCTTTCTTT. The encoded protein is CASSPPEWANTEAFF.

This clonotype was recorded a few times. This chain links TRBV3-1 with TRBJ2-7, with D tentatively TRBD1 (5 bases). Between the trimmed V and J ends, which lost 1 base and 2 bases, there was a span of 21 bases. This CDR3 has 18 amino acids. Germline V CDR1 and CDR2: LGHDT, YNNKEL (reference sequence). CDR3 region: CASSQGSAFGHKPYEQYF. The CDR3, as DNA: TGTGCCAGCAGCCAAGGTTCAGCGTTTGGACACAAACCCTACGAGCAGTACTTC.

The table lists this clonotype with a few counts. This chain uses TRBV10-3 with TRBJ2-2; possibly TRBD1 for D (6 bases). CDR1 and CDR2 (germline): ENHRY, SYGVKD. The CDR3 runs 18 residues. The V and J ends lost 2 bases and 4 bases respectively, with 20 bases between them. CDR3 loop: CAISELGSPTGATGELFF. The CDR3, as DNA: TGTGCCATCAGTGAGCTCGGTTCTCCGACAGGAGCCACCGGGGAGCTGTTTTTT.

This clonotype was detected ten times or more. The chain couples TRBV28 to TRBJ2-3; 10 bases are shared with TRBD2. Germline V CDR1 and CDR2: MDHEN, SYDVKM. Trimming cost V 7 bases and J 4 bases; bases outside gene matches: 14. The CDR3 consists of 17 residues. This CDR3 is CASMRGGALAGADTQYF. Here the CDR3 DNA reads TGTGCCAGCATGAGGGGGGGAGCCCTAGCGGGAGCAGATACGCAGTATTTT.

This clonotype was counted at least ten times. The rearrangement joins TRBV2 to TRBJ1-3, with D possibly TRBD1 on 5 matching bases. V was trimmed by 4 bases and J by 2 bases, leaving 12 bases between them. The CDR3 consists of 15 residues. Germline CDR1 is SNHLY and CDR2 is FYNNEI. CDR3 DNA: TGTGCCAGCAGTGTGTTGGGGCTGACTGGAAACACCATATATTTT. It yields the protein CASSVLGLTGNTIYF.

The table lists this clonotype with a few counts. The chain recombines TRBV28 with TRBJ2-2; maybe TRBD2 (6 bases). V lost 8 bases to trimming and J lost 1 base, with 11 bases between them. In germline, CDR1 is MDHEN, CDR2 SYDVKM. The CDR3 sequence is 14 residues long. CDR3: CASGLIGNTGELFF. The CDR3 DNA reads TGTGCCAGCGGACTAATAGGGAACACCGGGGAGCTGTTTTTT. Filled out from reference TRBV28 and TRBJ2-2, the complete variable domain reads DVKVTQSSRYLVKRTGEKVFLECVQDMDHENMFWYRQDPGLGLRLIYFSYDVKMKEKGDIPEGYSVSREKKERFSLILESASTNQTSMYLCASGLIGNTGELFFGEGSRLTVL.

To note about this clonotype: Given a much more abundant clone one base away, this may be a read error. V gene TRBV28 combines with J gene TRBJ1-4; D might be TRBD1 (5 bases). The V gene lost 0 bases and the J gene lost 5 bases, with 13 bases spanning the gap. This CDR3 is 16 amino acids long. Germline CDR1 MDHEN, CDR2 SYDVKM. The CDR3 spells CASSLWLRRGNEKLFF. The CDR3 nucleotides are TGTGCCAGCAGTTTATGGCTTCGACGGGGGAATGAAAAACTGTTTTTT.

This clonotype has only one observation. V and J are TRBV7-9 and TRBJ2-7; D is possibly TRBD1 (5 bases). CDR1 SEHNR and CDR2 FQNEAQ come from the germline V gene (reference sequence). The CDR3 sequence is 15 residues long. V dropped 5 bases and J dropped 1 base, with 15 bases sitting between them. CDR3 coding DNA: TGTGCCAGCAGCGCCACGGACAAAGCTTCCTACGAGCAGTACTTC. This codes for CASSATDKASYEQYF. The whole variable domain, remainder taken from reference TRBV7-9 and TRBJ2-7, is DTGVSQNPRHKITKRGQNVTFRCDPISEHNRLYWYRQTLGQGPEFLTYFQNEAQLEKSRLLSDRFSAERPKGSFSTLEIQRTEQGDSAMYLCASSATDKASYEQYFGPGTRLTVT.

V and J are TRBV27 and TRBJ2-5, with TRBD2 as a possible D gene (6 bases). V lost 6 bases to trimming and J lost 3 bases, with 20 bases between them. The CDR3 runs 16 residues. In germline, CDR1 is MNHEY, CDR2 SMNVEV (reference sequence). This CDR3 is CASSQPGLATKETQYF. The CDR3 DNA sequence: TGTGCCAGCAGCCAACCGGGACTCGCCACCAAAGAGACCCAGTACTTC.

In this sample, this clonotype turned up many times. The rearrangement joins TRBV7-8 to TRBJ2-1, with 14 bases fitting TRBD2. V dropped 3 bases and J dropped 9; count of bases not matched to a gene: 13. Germline V gene sequence: CDR1 SGHVS, CDR2 FQNEAQ. There are 18 residues in the CDR3. Here the CDR3 reads CASSLDPAGTSGSCEQFF. The CDR3 nucleotides are TGTGCCAGCAGCTTGGATCCTGCCGGGACTAGCGGGAGCTGTGAGCAGTTCTTC.

At least ten counts were recorded for this clonotype. CDR3 sequence (DNA): TGTGCCTGGAGGGGAACAGGGGGCGCCGAGCAGTACTTC. The encoded protein is CAWRGTGGAEQYF. This chain links TRBV30 with TRBJ2-7; 9 bases fit TRBD1. The germline gives CDR1 GTSNPN, CDR2 SVGIG (reference sequence). The CDR3 length is 13 residues. J lost 6 bases, V lost 3 bases, and 6 bases had no gene match.

There are a few counts of this clonotype. This rearrangement joins TRBV19 to TRBJ1-1; no firm D call. Between the trimmed V and J ends, which lost 4 bases and 3 bases, there was a span of 15 bases. Germline loops: CDR1 LNHDA, CDR2 SQIVND (reference sequence). The CDR3 contains 15 residues. CDR3 in DNA: TGTGCCAGTAGTAGGCTAAGCGCTACCCACACTGAAGCTTTCTTT. Its translation is CASSRLSATHTEAFF. The full variable domain, with the rest looked up from reference TRBV19 and TRBJ1-1, is DGGITQSPKYLFRKEGQNVTLSCEQNLNHDAMYWYRQDPGQGLRLIYYSQIVNDFQKGDIAEGYSVSREKKESFPLTVTSAQKNPTAFYLCASSRLSATHTEAFFGQGTRLTVV.

The J gene is TRBJ1-5, the V gene TRBV12-3 or TRBV12-4; TRBD1 might be the D (6 bases). The CDR3 totals 14 residues. Trimming left V 4 bases short and J 4 bases short, with 11 bases between. The chain's CDR3 is CASSSQGFNQPQHF. CDR3 nucleotide sequence: TGTGCCAGCAGTTCTCAGGGGTTTAATCAGCCCCAGCATTTT.

The rearrangement uses TRBV4-1 and TRBJ2-1; 16 bases agree with TRBD2. The CDR3 is 17 amino acids. The germline CDR1 and CDR2 sequences are MGHRA and YSYEKL. V was clipped by 2 bases and J by 8 bases; unmatched bases: 6. The CDR3 DNA is TGCGCCAGCAGCCAAAAGGGACTAGCGGGAGGGCCGGATGAGCAGTTCTTC. Its protein is CASSQKGLAGGPDEQFF.

This clonotype came up many times. The CDR3 reads CASSLDHGDSYEQYF. The CDR3 coding sequence is TGTGCCAGCAGCTTAGATCATGGGGACTCCTACGAGCAGTACTTC. This chain uses TRBV11-2 with TRBJ2-7, with unresolved D. CDR3 length: 15 residues. Between the trimmed V and J ends, which lost 0 bases and 0 bases, there was a span of 9 bases. Germline V gene data show CDR1 as SGHAT and CDR2 as FQNNGV.